The 18 T cell receptor beta chains listed next were all sequenced from one sample in a study of cytomegalovirus exposure and HLA in healthy donors. The PCR made use of 60 Vbeta and 13 Jbeta primers. Produced via immunoSEQ multiplex PCR; TCRdb's table is partial and in-frame only. The table shows about 60,000 clones, with approximately 70% occurring only once. Sequenced material: PBMCs. These TCRs come from a woman aged 55-70 years in good health and CMV-seropositive.

This clone was found a few times. The V call is TRBV7-6, the J call TRBJ1-1; D is ambiguous. The CDR3 covers 13 residues. In germline, CDR1 is SGHVS, CDR2 FNYEAQ. V was shortened by 0 bases and J by 4 bases, with 6 bases between the two germline ends. CDR3 sequence reads: CASSLAVSTEAFF. The CDR3 coding sequence is TGTGCCAGCAGCTTAGCCGTGAGCACTGAAGCTTTCTTT.

The chain recombines TRBV7-2 with TRBJ1-2; TRBD1 matches 8 bases. This CDR3 contains 16 residues. V shed 1 base, J shed 5 bases, and the junction held 9 bases outside the gene matches. Per germline, CDR1 SGHTA and CDR2 FQGNSA. CDR3 sequence reads: CASSLDGGGTGYGYTF. CDR3 DNA: TGTGCCAGCAGCTTAGACGGAGGGGGGACAGGATATGGCTACACCTTC.

The chain recombines TRBV4-1 with TRBJ2-2; 9 bases are a match to TRBD2. V was clipped by 1 base and J by 3 bases; unmatched bases: 6. CDR1 is MGHRA and CDR2 is YSYEKL in the germline V gene. The CDR3 totals 17 residues. In nucleotides, the CDR3 is TGCGCCAGCAGCCAAGTACCTAGCGGGGATGACACCGGGGAGCTGTTTTTT. Protein product: CASSQVPSGDDTGELFF.

CDR3 in DNA: TGTGCCAGCTCACCACCGGCTACCGGGGAGCTGTTTTTT. Protein product: CASSPPATGELFF. The chain combines TRBV18 with TRBJ2-2, with D uncertain. The germline CDR1 and CDR2 sequences are KGHSH and LQKENI. This CDR3 is built from 13 residues. Trimming removed 0 bases from V and 5 bases from J, with 4 bases in between.

This chain uses TRBV6-5 with TRBJ2-5; D is ambiguous. The CDR3 covers 12 residues. The germline V gene encodes CDR1 MNHEY and CDR2 SVGAGI. V lost 6 bases and J lost 5, with 10 bases in between. CDR3 residues: CASSSYGETQYF. CDR3 bases: TGTGCCAGCAGCTCCTACGGGGAGACCCAGTACTTC.

This clone was picked up one time. The chain carries TRBV7-2 and TRBJ2-5, with D perhaps TRBD2 (6 bases). The J call is doubtful: the DNA matches TRBJ2-7 better. Per the germline V gene, CDR1 is SGHTA and CDR2 is FQGNSA. There are 15 residues in the CDR3. CDR3 region: CASSFGGLSSYEQYF. For the CDR3, the DNA is TGTGCCAGCAGCTTTGGGGGACTCAGCTCCTACGAGCAGTACTTC.

The CDR3 sequence is CASSATGAGNTIYF. The CDR3, as DNA: TGTGCCAGCAGCGCAACAGGGGCTGGAAACACCATATATTTT. The gene calls are TRBV5-4 and TRBJ1-3, with 7 positions matching TRBD1. This CDR3 region has 14 residues. Germline CDR1 and CDR2: SGHNT and YYREEE (reference sequence). Trimming at V came to 4 bases and at J to 2 bases, leaving 3 bases not matched to a gene. Complete variable domain (other parts from reference TRBV5-4 and TRBJ1-3): ETGVTQSPTHLIKTRGQQVTLRCSSQSGHNTVSWYQQALGQGPQFIFQYYREEENGRGNFPPRFSGLQFPNYSSELNVNALELDDSALYLCASSATGAGNTIYFGEGSWLTVV.

The chain carries TRBV7-9 and TRBJ2-5; TRBD2 matches at 12 bases. Germline assignment: CDR1 SEHNR and CDR2 FQNEAQ (reference sequence). After removal of 2 bases from V and 4 bases from J, the junction contained 2 bases not matched to a gene. CDR3 length equals 15 residues. CDR3 amino acids: CASSLLAGGPETQYF. The CDR3, as DNA: TGTGCCAGCAGCTTACTAGCGGGGGGGCCAGAGACCCAGTACTTC.

The V call is TRBV11-3, the J call TRBJ2-7; 7 bases are a match to TRBD1. Trimming at V came to 5 bases and at J to 1 base, leaving 2 bases not matched to a gene. The CDR3 length is 13 residues. Germline CDR1 and CDR2: SGHNT and YENEEA. The CDR3 sequence is CASSRGQSYEQYF. CDR3 nucleotide sequence: TGTGCCAGCAGCCGGGGACAGTCCTACGAGCAGTACTTC.

V usage is TRBV29-1 and J usage is TRBJ1-2, with a tentative D call TRBD1 (6 bases). Germline lookup yields CDR1 SQVTM and CDR2 ANQGSEA. V gave up 4 bases and J gave up 2 bases, with 8 bases separating them. The CDR3 covers 12 residues. The CDR3 loop is CSVGTANYGYTF. In nucleotides, the CDR3 is TGCAGCGTTGGGACAGCAAACTATGGCTACACCTTC. The variable domain in full, completed from reference TRBV29-1 and TRBJ1-2, reads SAVISQKPSRDICQRGTSLTIQCQVDSQVTMMFWYRQQPGQSLTLIATANQGSEATYESGFVIDKFPISRPNLTFSTLTVSNMSPEDSSIYLCSVGTANYGYTFGSGTRLTVV.

This rearrangement joins TRBV6-5 to TRBJ1-1; weak D call: TRBD1 (6 bases). V dropped 5 bases and J dropped 6 bases, with 13 bases sitting between them. CDR3 size: 13 residues. Germline V gene lookup returns CDR1 MNHEY and CDR2 SVGAGI. In nucleotides, the CDR3 is TGTGCCAGCAGTCTTAACAGGGTCGCTGAAGCTTTCTTT. Residues: CASSLNRVAEAFF.

The chain combines TRBV19 with TRBJ1-2, with D perhaps matching TRBD1 (5 bases). CDR1 LNHDA and CDR2 SQIVND come from the germline V gene (reference sequence). The ends were cut back, 1 base at V and 4 bases at J, with 10 bases in the middle. The CDR3 runs to 14 residues. CDR3 nucleotide sequence: TGTGCCAGTAGTATAGGCTCAGGGTCCTATGGCTACACCTTC. This sequence encodes CASSIGSGSYGYTF.

This chain uses TRBV16 with TRBJ2-3; D uncertain. This CDR3 is 12 amino acids long. The V gene lost 6 bases and the J gene lost 4 bases, with 8 bases spanning the gap. Per germline, CDR1 KGHSY and CDR2 FQNENV. CDR3 sequence: CASRLNPDTQYF. The CDR3 DNA follows: TGTGCCAGCAGACTCAACCCAGATACGCAGTATTTT.

The CDR3 nucleotides read TGTGCCAGCGCTAGCGGCCTCCAAGAGACCCAGTACTTC. This sequence encodes CASASGLQETQYF. The gene calls are TRBV10-3 and TRBJ2-5; 7 bases are a match to TRBD2. Trimming removed 10 bases from V and 1 base from J; junction bases left unmatched: 6. Germline CDR1 reads ENHRY; CDR2 reads SYGVKD. The CDR3 contains 13 residues.

V usage is TRBV28 and J usage is TRBJ1-1; D gene unclear. This CDR3 has 15 residues. The V end lost 3 bases, the J end lost 5 bases, and 16 bases lay between the germline ends. The germline gives CDR1 MDHEN, CDR2 SYDVKM. The CDR3 DNA reads as TGTGCCAGCAGTTTTGGTGGTGGGTTAGCGACTGAAGCTTTCTTT. This codes for CASSFGGGLATEAFF.

The chain couples TRBV18 to TRBJ1-1; possible D gene TRBD1, 6 bases. Looked up from germline, CDR1 is KGHSH and CDR2 is LQKENI. Trimming took off 6 bases at V and 4 bases at J, with 15 bases between the two ends. There are 14 residues in the CDR3. In DNA, the CDR3 is TGTGCCAGCTCTCAGTGGGGGCAGACCACTGAAGCTTTCTTT. It translates to CASSQWGQTTEAFF.

This clone was counted a few times. In DNA, the CDR3 is TGTGCCAGCAGCCAGGCGCCCATCGGAACCGGGGAGCTGTTTTTT. This gives the protein CASSQAPIGTGELFF. The chain joins TRBV7-6 to TRBJ2-2; D unresolved. V lost 5 bases, J lost 5 bases, and 15 bases lay in between. Germline V CDR1 and CDR2: SGHVS, FNYEAQ. The CDR3 has 15 amino acids.

This clone was counted a single time. The chain has TRBV5-1 and TRBJ2-1; 11 nucleotides match TRBD1. The CDR3 is made up of 16 amino acids. The V gene end was trimmed by 3 bases and the J gene end by 6 bases; junction bases not matched to a gene: 8. Per the germline V gene, CDR1 is SGHRS and CDR2 is YFSETQ. CDR3 sequence reads: CASSWETGTGGNEQFF. The CDR3, as DNA: TGCGCCAGCAGCTGGGAAACCGGGACAGGGGGCAATGAGCAGTTCTTC.